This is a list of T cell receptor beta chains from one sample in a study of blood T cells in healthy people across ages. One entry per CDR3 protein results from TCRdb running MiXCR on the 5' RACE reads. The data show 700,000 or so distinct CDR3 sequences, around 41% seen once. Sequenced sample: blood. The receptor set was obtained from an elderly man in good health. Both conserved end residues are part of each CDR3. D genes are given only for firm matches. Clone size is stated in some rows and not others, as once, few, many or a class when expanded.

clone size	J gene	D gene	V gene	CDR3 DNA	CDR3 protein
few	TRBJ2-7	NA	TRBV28	TGTGCCAGCAGTTTGGGGTACGACGAGCAGTACTTC	CASSLGYDEQYF
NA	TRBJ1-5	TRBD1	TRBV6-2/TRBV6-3	TGTGCCAGCAGTTACGGGGGACAGGGTAAGCAGCCCCAGCATTTT	CASSYGGQGKQPQHF
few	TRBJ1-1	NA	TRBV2	TGTGCCAGCACCCCGGATAGGGGCCCTTCTTTCTTT	CASTPDRGPSFF
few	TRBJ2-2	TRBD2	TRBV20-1	TGCAGTGCTCCTAGCGGGGGGAGTATCGGGGAGCTGTTTTTT	CSAPSGGSIGELFF
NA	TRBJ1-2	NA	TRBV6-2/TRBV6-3	TGTGCCAGCAGTTCTACACCGGGACCGAACTATGGCTACACCTTC	CASSSTPGPNYGYTF
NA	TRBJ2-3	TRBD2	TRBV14	TGTGCCAGCAGCCAGGGACTACCAACATGGGATACGCAGTATTTT	CASSQGLPTWDTQYF
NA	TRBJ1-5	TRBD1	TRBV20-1	TGCAGTGCTAGAGATCGAGCTCTGGGACAGAATCAGCCCCAGCATTTT	CSARDRALGQNQPQHF
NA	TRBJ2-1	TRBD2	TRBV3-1	TGTGCCAGCAGCCATCTGGGGGGGAGGCGTGAGCAGTTCTTC	CASSHLGGRREQFF
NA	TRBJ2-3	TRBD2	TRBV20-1	TGCAGTGCTAGCGCCGGGACTAGCGGGGGACCAGATACGCAGTATTTT	CSASAGTSGGPDTQYF
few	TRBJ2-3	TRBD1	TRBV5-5	TGTGCCAGCGGACAGGGGCTTAATACGCAGTATTTT	CASGQGLNTQYF
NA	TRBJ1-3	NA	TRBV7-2	TGTGCCAGCAGCCCCCGAAGGGGCGGCGGAAACACCATATATTTT	CASSPRRGGGNTIYF
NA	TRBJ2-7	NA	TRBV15	TGTGCCACCAGCGGCCGTAGCCGACTCACCTACGAGCAGTACTTC	CATSGRSRLTYEQYF
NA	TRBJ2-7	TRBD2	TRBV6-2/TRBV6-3	TGTGCCAGCAGTTACTCCCCACGCGGGGGAACTAAGGCCTACGAGCAGTACTTC	CASSYSPRGGTKAYEQYF
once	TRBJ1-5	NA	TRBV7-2	TGTGCCAGCAGCTTGAAGGTCTTCAATCAGCCCCAGCATTTT	CASSLKVFNQPQHF
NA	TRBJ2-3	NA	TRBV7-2	TGTGCCAGCAGCTTAGCCGGGGTAGCGAGGACCACCACAGATACGCAGTATTTT	CASSLAGVARTTTDTQYF
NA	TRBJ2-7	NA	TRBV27	TGTGCCAGCAGCCCTGAGAGGGCTATCTCCTACAATGAGCAGTACTTC	CASSPERAISYNEQYF
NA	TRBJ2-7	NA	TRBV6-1	TGTGCCAGCAGTGAAGTGTCCTACGAGCAGTACTTC	CASSEVSYEQYF
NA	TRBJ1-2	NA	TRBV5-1	TGCGCCAGCACGCTTACCGCCAACTATGGCTACACCTTC	CASTLTANYGYTF
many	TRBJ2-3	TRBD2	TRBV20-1	TGCAGTGCTAGCCCCGGGACTAGCGGGAGGGCAGATACGCAGTATTTT	CSASPGTSGRADTQYF
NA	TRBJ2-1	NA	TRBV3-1	TGTGCCAGCAGCCAAAGCGTCCGAGCAGGTCCCTACGAGCAGTTCTTC	CASSQSVRAGPYEQFF
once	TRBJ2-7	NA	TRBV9	TGTGCCAGCAGCCCCCGAGACAGGTCCTACAATGAGCAGTACTTC	CASSPRDRSYNEQYF
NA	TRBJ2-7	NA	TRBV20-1	TGCAGTGCCGGGGAGGAAGACCGCGAGCAGTACTTC	CSAGEEDREQYF
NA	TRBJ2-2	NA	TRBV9	TGTGCCAGCAGCGCGGATAACACCGGGGAGCTGTTTTTT	CASSADNTGELFF
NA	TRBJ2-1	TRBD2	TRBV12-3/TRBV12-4	TGTGCCAGCAGTTTACGGCCCTTAGGACTAGCAGAGAATGAGCAGTTCTTC	CASSLRPLGLAENEQFF
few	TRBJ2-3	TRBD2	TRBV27	TGTGCCAGCAGAAGGACGGGAGGGCCTAAGACAGATACGCAGTATTTT	CASRRTGGPKTDTQYF
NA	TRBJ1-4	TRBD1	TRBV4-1	TGCGCCAGCAGCCAAGAGGCCAGGGGGGCAACTAATGAAAAACTGTTTTTT	CASSQEARGATNEKLFF
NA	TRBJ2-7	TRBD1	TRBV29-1	TGCAGCGTAGGGACAGGGGCTGGACCCTACGAGCAGTACTTC	CSVGTGAGPYEQYF
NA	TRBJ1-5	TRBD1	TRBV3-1	TGTGCCAGCAGCCAGTCAGGGGGGGCAGGCAATCAGCCCCAGCATTTT	CASSQSGGAGNQPQHF
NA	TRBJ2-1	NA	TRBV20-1	TGCAGGGCTAGCGCTGGAAGCTCCTACAATGAGCAGTTCTTC	CRASAGSSYNEQFF
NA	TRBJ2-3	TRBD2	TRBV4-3	TGCGCCAGCAGCCAAGATGGGGCTAGCGGGAACACAGATAGGCAGTATTTT	CASSQDGASGNTDRQYF
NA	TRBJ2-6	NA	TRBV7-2	TGTGCCAGCAGCCTAGTCTCCTCGGGGTATGGGGCCAACGTCCTGACTTTC	CASSLVSSGYGANVLTF
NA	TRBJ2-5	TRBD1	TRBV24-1	TGTGCCACCAGGGACGACGCAGGGACAGTCCAAGAGACCCAGTACTTC	CATRDDAGTVQETQYF
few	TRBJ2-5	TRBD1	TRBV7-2	TGTGCCAGCAGCCTCGGACAGGGATTAAGGGAGCAGTACTTC	CASSLGQGLREQYF
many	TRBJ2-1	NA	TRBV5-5	TGTGCCAGCAGAACGGGACTGTACAATGAGCAGTTCTTC	CASRTGLYNEQFF
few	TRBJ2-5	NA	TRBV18	TGTGCCAGCTCACCAATGGGTGCTTGGACCCAGTACTTC	CASSPMGAWTQYF
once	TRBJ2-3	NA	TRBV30	TGTGCCTGCCTCCTTCAGGGGAAACCAGATACGCAGTATTTT	CACLLQGKPDTQYF
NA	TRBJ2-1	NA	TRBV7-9	TGTGCCAGCAGCTTAGCGGGTCAGGTGGATGAGCAGTTCTTC	CASSLAGQVDEQFF
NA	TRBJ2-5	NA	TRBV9	TGTGCCAGCAGCCCTGGGGTAGCGATCCAAGAGACCCAGTACTTC	CASSPGVAIQETQYF
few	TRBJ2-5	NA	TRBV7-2	TGTGCCAGCAGCAAACCCAGGGGTTTGGAGACCCAGTACTTC	CASSKPRGLETQYF
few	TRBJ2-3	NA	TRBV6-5	TGTGCCAGCAGTTACTCTTCCAGGGGTAGCACAGATACGCAGTATTTT	CASSYSSRGSTDTQYF
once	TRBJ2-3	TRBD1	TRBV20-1	TGCAGTGCTAGTCCGGGACAGAACACAGATACGCAGTATTTT	CSASPGQNTDTQYF
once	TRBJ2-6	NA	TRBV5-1	TGCGCCAGCAGCCGGGACCCCTCTGGGGCCAACGTCCTGACTTTC	CASSRDPSGANVLTF
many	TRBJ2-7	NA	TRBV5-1	TGCGCCAGCAGCTTGGCCGCCATGGGCGAGCAGTACTTC	CASSLAAMGEQYF
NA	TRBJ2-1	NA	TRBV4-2	TGTGCCAGCAGCCACGGGGGCTCCTACAATGAGCAGTTCTTC	CASSHGGSYNEQFF
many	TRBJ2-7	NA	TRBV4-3	TGCGCCAGCAGCAAAGGGGTACCCTACGAGCAGTACTTC	CASSKGVPYEQYF
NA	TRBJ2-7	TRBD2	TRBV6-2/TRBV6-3	TGTGCCAGCAGTTGGTCCGGGACTAGCAGCGAGCAGTACTTC	CASSWSGTSSEQYF
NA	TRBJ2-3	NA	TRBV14	TGTGCCAGCAGCCCGGGGTTTATCCTAGATACGCAGTATTTT	CASSPGFILDTQYF
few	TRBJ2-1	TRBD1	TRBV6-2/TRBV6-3	TGTGCCAGCGGGGACAGATACAATGAGCAGTTCTTC	CASGDRYNEQFF